This TCR beta chain comes out of a study of blood T cell repertoires in COVID-19. Per the original data handling: Estimates of nucleated cell counts were drawn from the amplification of reference gene primers. TCRdb's copy holds only in-frame clones and misses some; the assay was immunoSEQ multiplex PCR. V and J calls and clone size are those listed in that table; D and trimming were worked out from the DNA. This sample has about 70,000 clones; around nine tenths occur once, and the top ten carry 25% to 35%. The CDR3 is 15 residues long. The germline V and J ends were trimmed by 0 bases and 3 bases, with 9 bases remaining between them. Germline CDR1 is KGHSY and CDR2 is FQNENV.

The sample was peripheral blood. This receptor was taken from a woman of 80 years or more with active or convalescent COVID-19. The chain recombines TRBV16 with TRBJ2-1; maybe TRBD1 (5 bases). DNA for the CDR3: TGTGCCAGCAGCCAATCTCGACAGAGCTACAATGAGCAGTTCTTC. Its protein is CASSQSRQSYNEQFF. Full variable domain (missing parts from reference TRBV16 and TRBJ2-1): GEEVAQTPKHLVRGEGQKAKLYCAPIKGHSYVFWYQQVLKNEFKFLISFQNENVFDETGMPKERFSAKCLPNSPCSLEIQATKLEDSAVYFCASSQSRQSYNEQFFGPGTRLTVL.